This TCR beta chain is drawn from a study of Ad26.COV2.S vaccination and SARS-CoV-2 variants. Study-wide context: A participant enrolled in the COV1001 Ad26.COV2.S trial arm provided the sample. Study-level results: The authors reported substantial breadth in spike-specific CD8+ and CD4+ T cell responses after vaccination.

Remarks on this clone: Its antigen is not known.

Treatment described: 19 received Ad26.COV2.S at low or high dose, single or two shots; several received placebo; per-sample allocation not given. Samples came from day 63 after the first vaccine or placebo injection. From germline, CDR1 is KGHSH and CDR2 LQKENI. After removal of 2 bases from V and 4 bases from J, the junction contained 9 bases not matched to a gene. The length of the CDR3 is 17 residues. The assay was immunoSEQ multiplex PCR, and TCRdb's table has in-frame clones only and misses some. Of roughly 380,000 clones detected, roughly 81% appear once; the ten largest clones hold 3% to 4%. Sequencing used peripheral blood, obtained in a trial of Ad26.COV2.S vaccine versus placebo. The origin of this receptor is a person between 18 and 59 years old who received the Ad26.COV2.S COVID-19 vaccine or a placebo. The chain carries TRBV18 and TRBJ2-3; 10 bases line up with TRBD2. Written as DNA, the CDR3 is TGTGCCAGCTCACCATCTGCACTAGCGGGAATCTCAGATACGCAGTATTTT. This gives the protein CASSPSALAGISDTQYF.